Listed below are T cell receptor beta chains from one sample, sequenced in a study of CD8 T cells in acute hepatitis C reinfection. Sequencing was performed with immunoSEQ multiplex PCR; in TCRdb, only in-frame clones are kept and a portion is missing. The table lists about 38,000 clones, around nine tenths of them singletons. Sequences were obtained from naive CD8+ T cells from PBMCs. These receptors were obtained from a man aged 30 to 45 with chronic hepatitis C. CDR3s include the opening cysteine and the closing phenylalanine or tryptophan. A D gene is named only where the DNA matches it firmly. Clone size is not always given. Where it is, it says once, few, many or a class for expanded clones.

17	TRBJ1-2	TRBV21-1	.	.	CASSKGTGYDSNYGYTF
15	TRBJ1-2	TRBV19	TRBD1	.	CASSIGQVYSYGYTF
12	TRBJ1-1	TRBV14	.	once	CASSQVKSEAFF
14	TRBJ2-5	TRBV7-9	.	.	CASSLLRPSETQYF
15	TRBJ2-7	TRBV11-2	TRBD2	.	CASSILAGGFDEQYF
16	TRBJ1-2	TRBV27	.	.	CASSSLFSQGDYGYTF
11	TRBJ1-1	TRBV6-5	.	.	CASSPGAEAFF
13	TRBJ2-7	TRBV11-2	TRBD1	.	CATADREPYEQYF
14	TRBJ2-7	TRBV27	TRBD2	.	CASSFIAGLHEQYF
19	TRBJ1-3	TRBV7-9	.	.	CASSPTGRAALEWGNTIYF
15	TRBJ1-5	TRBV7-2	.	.	CASSIGQRLVEPQHF
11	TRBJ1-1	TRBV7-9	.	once	CASSLSDEAFF
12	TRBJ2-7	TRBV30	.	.	CAWSVTVYEQYF
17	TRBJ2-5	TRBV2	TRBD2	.	CASSLLAGVRVQETQYF
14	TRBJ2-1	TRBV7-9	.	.	CASSLVGGFHEQFF
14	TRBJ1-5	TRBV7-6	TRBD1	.	CASSLRTGNQPQHF
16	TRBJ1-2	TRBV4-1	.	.	CASSQSGTVLNYGYTF
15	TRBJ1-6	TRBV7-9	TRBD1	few	CASSFRDSDNSPLHF
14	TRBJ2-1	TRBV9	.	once	CASSVTLVGHEQFF
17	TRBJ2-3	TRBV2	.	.	CAIFGPGTSGGADTQYF
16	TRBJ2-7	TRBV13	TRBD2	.	CASSLTSGGWAYEQYF
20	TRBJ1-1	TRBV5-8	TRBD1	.	CASSFRDRVFPDLVNTEAFF
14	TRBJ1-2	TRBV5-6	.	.	CASSLGGLSYGYTF
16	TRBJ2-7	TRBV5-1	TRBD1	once	CASSWGDRGFTYEQYF
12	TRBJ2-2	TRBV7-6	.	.	CASRGGTGELFF
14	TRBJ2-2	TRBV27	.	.	CASSFGPNTGELFF
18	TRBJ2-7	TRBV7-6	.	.	CASSLIRGGGAPSYEQYF
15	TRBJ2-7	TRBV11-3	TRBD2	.	CASAPGTSSPYEQYF
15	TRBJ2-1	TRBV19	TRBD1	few	CASSMGQPSYNEQFF
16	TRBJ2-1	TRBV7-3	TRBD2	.	CASSLGLAGSYNEQFF
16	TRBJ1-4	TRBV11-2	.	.	CASPCEGVTTNEKLFF
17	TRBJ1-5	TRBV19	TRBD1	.	CASSSLQGAGSNQPQHF
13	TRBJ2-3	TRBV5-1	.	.	CASSSRGTDTQYF
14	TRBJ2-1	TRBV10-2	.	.	CASSEGANYNEQFF
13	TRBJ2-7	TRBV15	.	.	CATSTGVSYEQYF
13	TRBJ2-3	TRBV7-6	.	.	CASSLREVDTQYF
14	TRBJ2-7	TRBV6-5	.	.	CASSYRSPTYEQYF
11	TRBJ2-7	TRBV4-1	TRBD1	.	CASSVTGEQYF
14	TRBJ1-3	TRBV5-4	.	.	CASSLRGGGNTIYF
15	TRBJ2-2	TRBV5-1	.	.	CASSPRGTGSGELFF
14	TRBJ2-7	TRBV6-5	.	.	CASSYQTGPYEQYF
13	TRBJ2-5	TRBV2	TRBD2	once	CASKETGGETQYF